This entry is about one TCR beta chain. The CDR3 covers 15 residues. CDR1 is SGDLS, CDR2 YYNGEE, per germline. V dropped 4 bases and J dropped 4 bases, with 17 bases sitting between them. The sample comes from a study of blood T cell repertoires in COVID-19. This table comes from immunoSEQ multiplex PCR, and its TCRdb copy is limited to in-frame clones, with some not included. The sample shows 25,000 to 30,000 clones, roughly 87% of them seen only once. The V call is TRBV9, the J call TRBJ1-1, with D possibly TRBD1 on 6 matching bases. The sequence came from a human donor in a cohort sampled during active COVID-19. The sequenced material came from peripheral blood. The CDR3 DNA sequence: TGTGCCAGCAGCCCCGAGGGACATAAGGGCACTGAAGCTTTCTTT. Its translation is CASSPEGHKGTEAFF.